A selection of T cell receptor beta chains follows, all from one sample in a study of blood T cell repertoires in COVID-19. The data were produced by immunoSEQ multiplex PCR, yet TCRdb's version contains in-frame clones alone and is incomplete. The data show approximately 64,000 clones, 88% seen once. Sequencing input: PBMCs or T cells enriched from blood (not recorded which). These receptors all stem from a woman between 35 and 50 years old who had recovered from COVID-19. Both conserved end residues are part of each CDR3. Fields, in order: CDR3 length, V gene, D gene, clone size, J gene, CDR3 DNA, CDR3 protein. The D gene is left open where the match is weak. Some rows mark clone size as missing; the rest say once, few, many or name a class of expanded clone.

length: 16; V: TRBV28; D: TRBD1; size: NA; J: TRBJ1-1; DNA: TGTGCCAGCAGATCGACAGGGTGGGGATCGGACACTGAAGCTTTCTTT; CDR3: CASRSTGWGSDTEAFF
length: 14; V: TRBV29-1; D: TRBD1; size: NA; J: TRBJ2-5; DNA: TGCAGCGTTCCATCTAGACAGGGACAAGAGACCCAGTACTTC; CDR3: CSVPSRQGQETQYF
length: 15; V: TRBV6-5; D: TRBD1; size: NA; J: TRBJ1-4; DNA: TGTGCCAGCAGTACAAGGACAGGGGTTAATGAAAAACTGTTTTTT; CDR3: CASSTRTGVNEKLFF
length: 16; V: TRBV5-1; D: TRBD2; size: NA; J: TRBJ2-7; DNA: TGCGCCAGCAGCGAGGGACTAGCGGGGGAGACCTACGAGCAGTACTTC; CDR3: CASSEGLAGETYEQYF
length: 15; V: TRBV2; D: TRBD1; size: few; J: TRBJ1-6; DNA: TGTGCCAGTAACTACGAGGAGGGGGCTAGGTCACCCCTCCACTTT; CDR3: CASNYEEGARSPLHF
length: 16; V: TRBV24-1; D: NA; size: NA; J: TRBJ1-1; DNA: TGTGCCACCAGTGACATGGAACCCGCGGAGAACACTGAAGCTTTCTTT; CDR3: CATSDMEPAENTEAFF
length: 15; V: TRBV10-3; D: TRBD1; size: NA; J: TRBJ2-1; DNA: TGTGCCATCAGTGGACAGGGGGCCTCCTACAATGAGCAGTTCTTC; CDR3: CAISGQGASYNEQFF
length: 15; V: TRBV9; D: NA; size: NA; J: TRBJ2-6; DNA: TGTGCCAGCAGCGTGTGGGCGCCTGGGGCCAACGTCCTGACTTTC; CDR3: CASSVWAPGANVLTF
length: 13; V: TRBV14; D: NA; size: NA; J: TRBJ1-3; DNA: TGTGCCAGCAGCCACTCAGAAGGAAACACCATATATTTT; CDR3: CASSHSEGNTIYF
length: 14; V: TRBV7-6; D: NA; size: once; J: TRBJ1-1; DNA: TGTGCCAGCAGCCCTGAGGGGGGAGGGACTGAAGCTTTCTTT; CDR3: CASSPEGGGTEAFF
length: 14; V: TRBV5-1; D: TRBD1; size: once; J: TRBJ2-5; DNA: TGCGCCAGCGGCGGGACAGGGGGCTTAGAGACCCAGTACTTC; CDR3: CASGGTGGLETQYF
length: 13; V: TRBV11-2; D: NA; size: NA; J: TRBJ1-5; DNA: TGTGCCAGCAGCTTAGTGCCGGATCAGCCCCAGCATTTT; CDR3: CASSLVPDQPQHF
length: 13; V: TRBV5-1; D: NA; size: NA; J: TRBJ2-2; DNA: TGCGCCAGCAGCCTGACGGGGTCCGGGGAGCTGTTTTTT; CDR3: CASSLTGSGELFF
length: 13; V: TRBV2; D: NA; size: NA; J: TRBJ1-1; DNA: TGTGCCAGCTCCGCCTCGGGGGGCTTAATGGCTTTCTTT; CDR3: CASSASGGLMAFF
length: 16; V: TRBV5-1; D: TRBD1; size: NA; J: TRBJ1-6; DNA: TGCGCCAGCAGCTCAGGACAGGTCCTTCCTAATTCACCCCTCCACTTT; CDR3: CASSSGQVLPNSPLHF
length: 14; V: TRBV2; D: TRBD1; size: NA; J: TRBJ2-7; DNA: TGTGCCAGCAGTGTTCTCAGGGGGTTCCACGAGCAGTACTTC; CDR3: CASSVLRGFHEQYF
length: 15; V: TRBV7-3; D: TRBD2; size: NA; J: TRBJ2-2; DNA: TGTGCCAGCAGCTCCCGCGGGGGGTACACCGGGGAGCTGTTTTTT; CDR3: CASSSRGGYTGELFF
length: 11; V: TRBV2; D: NA; size: NA; J: TRBJ1-6; DNA: TGTGCCAGCAGGGAGAATTCACCCCTCCACTTT; CDR3: CASRENSPLHF
length: 13; V: TRBV12-3/TRBV12-4; D: NA; size: NA; J: TRBJ1-2; DNA: TGTGCCAGCAGTGTTCGTGAGGGATATGGCTACACCTTC; CDR3: CASSVREGYGYTF
length: 16; V: TRBV9; D: TRBD2; size: once; J: TRBJ2-3; DNA: TGTGCCAGCAGCTCCCGACTAGCGGGGGTCACAGATACGCAGTATTTT; CDR3: CASSSRLAGVTDTQYF
length: 17; V: TRBV27; D: TRBD1; size: NA; J: TRBJ1-2; DNA: TGTGCCAGCAGTTTGAACCGACAGGGTTTAGGGAACTATGGCTACACCTTC; CDR3: CASSLNRQGLGNYGYTF
length: 14; V: TRBV7-2; D: TRBD1; size: NA; J: TRBJ1-6; DNA: TGTGCCAGCAGCCTATACAGGGGAGGTTCACCCCTCCACTTT; CDR3: CASSLYRGGSPLHF
length: 14; V: TRBV6-1; D: NA; size: NA; J: TRBJ1-6; DNA: TGTGCCAGCAGTGACGTGTCCTATAATTCACCCCTCCACTTT; CDR3: CASSDVSYNSPLHF
length: 11; V: TRBV6-6; D: NA; size: NA; J: TRBJ1-2; DNA: TGTGCCAGCAACGGGAACTATGGCTACACCTTC; CDR3: CASNGNYGYTF
length: 18; V: TRBV4-2; D: NA; size: NA; J: TRBJ2-2; DNA: TGTGCCAGCAGCCAAGATCAAGGCGGAGGGATGAACACCGGGGAGCTGTTTTTT; CDR3: CASSQDQGGGMNTGELFF
length: 14; V: TRBV27; D: TRBD1; size: NA; J: TRBJ1-4; DNA: TGTGCCAGCAGTTTGGACAGGGGAGGTGAAAAACTGTTTTTT; CDR3: CASSLDRGGEKLFF
length: 15; V: TRBV5-4; D: NA; size: once; J: TRBJ2-2; DNA: TGTGCCAGCAGCTTGGGGGGCTCGAACACCGGGGAGCTGTTTTTT; CDR3: CASSLGGSNTGELFF
length: 11; V: TRBV20-1; D: NA; size: NA; J: TRBJ1-1; DNA: TGCAGAGGGGGTTACGGAACTGAAGCTTTCTTT; CDR3: CRGGYGTEAFF
length: 14; V: TRBV19; D: TRBD2; size: NA; J: TRBJ2-1; DNA: TGTGCCAGTAGTATTCGGGGGGGCCACAATGAGCAGTTCTTC; CDR3: CASSIRGGHNEQFF